These 8 T cell receptor beta chains originate from one sample sequenced in a study of molecular identifiers for immune sequencing clone quantification. TCRdb re-derived calls from the PCR reads in MiXCR, one entry per CDR3 protein. The profile shows about 510,000 distinct CDR3 sequences, around 21% of them singletons. The specimen was naive CD8+ T cells from blood, with Jurkat cell RNA spiked in. As to subset: FACS-sorted CD8+CD4-CCR7+CD45RA+ naive T cells. The receptors were gathered from a human donor in good health. Some libraries in this study had Jurkat cell RNA spiked in.

About this clonotype itself: One junction end disagrees with the germline gene, perhaps due to a read error. The chain combines TRBV5-1 with TRBJ2-7; 13 bases fit TRBD2. There are 15 residues in the CDR3. Per germline, CDR1 SGHRS and CDR2 YFSETQ. CDR3 loop: CASSRGLAGSYEQHF. CDR3 DNA sequence: TGCGCCAGCAGCAGGGGACTAGCGGGGTCCTACGAGCAGCACTTC.

The table lists this clonotype with a few counts. The genes are TRBV13 and TRBJ2-3, with 9 nucleotides matching TRBD2. The length of the CDR3 is 15 residues. CDR1 PRHDT and CDR2 FYEKMQ come from the germline V gene (reference sequence). V shed 7 bases and J 1 base; nucleotides not matched to a gene: 6. The CDR3 here is CASTGREGGTDTQYF. The CDR3 DNA reads TGTGCCAGCACCGGGCGGGAGGGGGGCACAGATACGCAGTATTTT.

This chain connects TRBV20-1 to TRBJ2-7; D perhaps matches TRBD2 (6 bases). Per germline, CDR1 DFQATT and CDR2 SNEGSKA (reference sequence). The CDR3 is made up of 13 amino acids. The germline V and J ends were trimmed by 6 bases and 10 bases, with 22 bases remaining between them. The CDR3 DNA sequence: TGCAGTGCCCACCCTCTGGAGGGGACCCAACAGTACTTC. This encodes CSAHPLEGTQQYF.

In this sample, this clonotype turned up many times. The V gene is TRBV28, the J gene TRBJ2-3; the match to TRBD1 covers 9 bases. CDR3 length: 15 amino acids. Per the germline V gene, CDR1 is MDHEN and CDR2 is SYDVKM. The J segment lost 4 bases and the V segment lost 3 bases, leaving 5 bases of the junction unmatched. The CDR3 here is CASSLRTGVADTQYF. Here the CDR3 DNA reads TGTGCCAGCAGTTTGAGGACAGGGGTCGCAGATACGCAGTATTTT. The full variable domain, with the rest looked up from reference TRBV28 and TRBJ2-3, is DVKVTQSSRYLVKRTGEKVFLECVQDMDHENMFWYRQDPGLGLRLIYFSYDVKMKEKGDIPEGYSVSREKKERFSLILESASTNQTSMYLCASSLRTGVADTQYFGPGTRLTVL.

On this clonotype itself: The CDR3 does not end in the conserved phenylalanine or tryptophan, so this is likely a read error. The V and J genes are TRBV20-1 and TRBJ2-7, with D possibly being TRBD1 (5 bases). V was trimmed by 2 bases and J by 3 bases, leaving 14 bases between them. Germline-derived CDR1 and CDR2 are DFQATT and SNEGSKA (reference sequence). The CDR3 covers 14 residues. Here the CDR3 DNA reads TGCAGTGCTAGATCCCTAGACAGCGACTACGAGCAGTACCTC. This sequence encodes CSARSLDSDYEQYL.

In this sample, this clonotype turned up a few times. CDR3 protein: CASSHPSREQYF. CDR3 bases: TGTGCCAGCAGCCATCCCAGCCGCGAGCAGTACTTC. This chain connects TRBV4-2 to TRBJ2-7; D remains unclear. This CDR3 has 12 amino acids. V lost 3 bases, J lost 6 bases, and 9 bases lay in between. Germline V gene lookup returns CDR1 LGHNA and CDR2 YNFKEQ.

This clonotype has a count of ten or more. The V call is TRBV4-2, the J call TRBJ2-7, with D unresolved. CDR3 size: 15 residues. V lost 2 bases to trimming and J lost 0 bases, with 11 bases between them. Germline V CDR1 and CDR2: LGHNA, YNFKEQ. DNA of the CDR3: TGTGCCAGCAGCCAACAGAGGCCCAACTCCTACGAGCAGTACTTC. Protein product: CASSQQRPNSYEQYF.

The count of this clonotype is one. This CDR3 reads CASSWGGSSSYEQYF. The CDR3 region has the DNA TGTGCCAGCAGCTGGGGCGGATCGAGCTCCTACGAGCAGTACTTC. This sequence joins TRBV7-9 and TRBJ2-7, with D perhaps TRBD1 (5 bases). The CDR3 sequence is 15 residues long. Germline V lookup: CDR1 SEHNR, CDR2 FQNEAQ (reference sequence). V shed 4 bases and J shed 0 bases, with 13 bases lying between them.